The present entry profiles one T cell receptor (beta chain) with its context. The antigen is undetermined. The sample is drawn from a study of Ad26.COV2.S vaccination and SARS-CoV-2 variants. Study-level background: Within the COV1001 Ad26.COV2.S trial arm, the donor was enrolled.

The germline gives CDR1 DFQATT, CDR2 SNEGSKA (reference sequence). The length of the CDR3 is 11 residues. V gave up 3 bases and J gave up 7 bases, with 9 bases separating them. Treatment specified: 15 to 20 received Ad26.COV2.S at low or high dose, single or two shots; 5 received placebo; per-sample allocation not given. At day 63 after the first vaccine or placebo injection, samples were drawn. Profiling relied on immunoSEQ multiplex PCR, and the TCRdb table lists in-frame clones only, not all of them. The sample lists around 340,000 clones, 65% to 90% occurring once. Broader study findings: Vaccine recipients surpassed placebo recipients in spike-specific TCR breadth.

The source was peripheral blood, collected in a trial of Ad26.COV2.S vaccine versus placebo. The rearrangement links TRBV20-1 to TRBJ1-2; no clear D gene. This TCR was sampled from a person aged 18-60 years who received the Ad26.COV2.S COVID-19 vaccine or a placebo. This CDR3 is CSASDGIGYTF. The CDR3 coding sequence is TGCAGTGCTAGTGACGGTATTGGCTACACCTTC.